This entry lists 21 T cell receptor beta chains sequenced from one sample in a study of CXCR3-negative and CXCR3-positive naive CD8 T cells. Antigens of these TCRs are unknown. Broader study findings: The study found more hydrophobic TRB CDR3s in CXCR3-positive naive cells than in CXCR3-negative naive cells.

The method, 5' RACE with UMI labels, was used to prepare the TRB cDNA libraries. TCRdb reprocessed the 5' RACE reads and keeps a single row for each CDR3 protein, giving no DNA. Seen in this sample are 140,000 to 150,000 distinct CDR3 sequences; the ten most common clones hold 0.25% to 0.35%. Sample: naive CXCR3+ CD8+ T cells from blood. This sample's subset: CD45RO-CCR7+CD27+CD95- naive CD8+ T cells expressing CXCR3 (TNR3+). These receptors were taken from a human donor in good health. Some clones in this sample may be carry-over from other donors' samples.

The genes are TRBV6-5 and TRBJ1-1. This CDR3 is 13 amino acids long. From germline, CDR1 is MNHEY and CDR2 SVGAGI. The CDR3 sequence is CASSYQMNTEAFF.

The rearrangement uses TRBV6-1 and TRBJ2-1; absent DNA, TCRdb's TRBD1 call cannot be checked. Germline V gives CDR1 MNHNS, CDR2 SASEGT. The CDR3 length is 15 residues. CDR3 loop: CASSEEWGANNEQFF.

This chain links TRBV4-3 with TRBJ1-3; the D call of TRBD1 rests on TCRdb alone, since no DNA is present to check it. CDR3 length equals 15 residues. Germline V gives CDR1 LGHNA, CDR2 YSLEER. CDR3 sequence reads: CASSWGQNSGNTIYF.

CDR3 in amino acids: CSVEAGTGYNEQFF. This chain joins TRBV29-1 and TRBJ2-1; TCRdb's D gene call, TRBD1, goes unchecked for lack of DNA. The germline gives CDR1 SQVTM, CDR2 ANQGSEA. The CDR3 sequence is 14 residues long.

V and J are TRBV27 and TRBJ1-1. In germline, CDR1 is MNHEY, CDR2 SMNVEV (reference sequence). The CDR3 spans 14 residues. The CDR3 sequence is CASSSTNMNTEAFF.

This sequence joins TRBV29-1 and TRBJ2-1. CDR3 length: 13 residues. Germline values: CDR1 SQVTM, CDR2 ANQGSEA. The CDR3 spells CSALRFTYNEQFF.

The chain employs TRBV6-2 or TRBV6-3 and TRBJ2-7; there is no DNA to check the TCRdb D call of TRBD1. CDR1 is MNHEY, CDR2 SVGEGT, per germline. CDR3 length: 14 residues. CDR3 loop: CASSPPGQTYEQYF.

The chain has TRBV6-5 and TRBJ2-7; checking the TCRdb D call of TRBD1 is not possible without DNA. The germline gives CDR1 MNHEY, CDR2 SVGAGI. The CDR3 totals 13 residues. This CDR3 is CASQRQGQNEQYF.

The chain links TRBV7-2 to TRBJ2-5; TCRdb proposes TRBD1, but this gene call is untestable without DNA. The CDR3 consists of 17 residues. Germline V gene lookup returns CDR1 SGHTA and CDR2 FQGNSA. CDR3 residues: CASSLAVGTEEQETQYF.

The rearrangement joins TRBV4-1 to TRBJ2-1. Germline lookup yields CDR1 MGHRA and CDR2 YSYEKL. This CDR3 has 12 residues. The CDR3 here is CASSQPYNEQFF.

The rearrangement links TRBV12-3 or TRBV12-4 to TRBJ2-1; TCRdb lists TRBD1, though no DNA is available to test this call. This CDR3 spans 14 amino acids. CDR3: CASSRTGENNEQFF.

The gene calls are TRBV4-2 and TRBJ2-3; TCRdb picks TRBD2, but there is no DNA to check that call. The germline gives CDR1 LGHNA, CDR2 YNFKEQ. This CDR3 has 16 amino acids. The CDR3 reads CASSPLAGERTDTQYF.

CDR3 region: CSALDLDGYNEQFF. This rearrangement joins TRBV20-1 to TRBJ2-1. In germline, CDR1 is DFQATT, CDR2 SNEGSKA (reference sequence). CDR3 length: 14 residues.

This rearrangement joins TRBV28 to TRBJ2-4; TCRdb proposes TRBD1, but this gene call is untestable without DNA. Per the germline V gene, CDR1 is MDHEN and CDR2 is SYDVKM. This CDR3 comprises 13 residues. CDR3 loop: CASGGPGENIQYF.

The CDR3: CSVEEQENGYTF. The J gene is TRBJ1-2, the V gene TRBV29-1; TCRdb lists TRBD1, though no DNA is available to test this call. Germline CDR1 reads SQVTM; CDR2 reads ANQGSEA. The CDR3 loop spans 12 amino acids.

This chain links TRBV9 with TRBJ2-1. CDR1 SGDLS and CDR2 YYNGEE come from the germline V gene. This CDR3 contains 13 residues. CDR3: CASSGFGFNEQFF.

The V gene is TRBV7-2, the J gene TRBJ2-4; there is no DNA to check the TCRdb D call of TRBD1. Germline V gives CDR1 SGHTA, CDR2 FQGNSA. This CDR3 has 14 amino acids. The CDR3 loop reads CASSLVAGGDIQYF.

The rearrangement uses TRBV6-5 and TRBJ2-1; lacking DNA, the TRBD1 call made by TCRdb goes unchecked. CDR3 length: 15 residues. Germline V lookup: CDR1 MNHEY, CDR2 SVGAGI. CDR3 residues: CASSPDRLSYNEQFF.

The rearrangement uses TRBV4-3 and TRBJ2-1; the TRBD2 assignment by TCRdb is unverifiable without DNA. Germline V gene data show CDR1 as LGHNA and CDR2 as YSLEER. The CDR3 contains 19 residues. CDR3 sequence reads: CASSQHAGAIERSYNEQFF.

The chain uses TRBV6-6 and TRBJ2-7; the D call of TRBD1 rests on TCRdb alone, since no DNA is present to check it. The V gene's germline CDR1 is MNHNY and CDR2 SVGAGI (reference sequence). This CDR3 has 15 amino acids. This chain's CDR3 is CASSFRAGVIHEQYF.

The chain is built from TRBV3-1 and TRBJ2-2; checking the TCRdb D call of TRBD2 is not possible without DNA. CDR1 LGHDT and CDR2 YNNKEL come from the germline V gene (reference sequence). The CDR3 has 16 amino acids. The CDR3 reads CASSQELAGYSGELFF. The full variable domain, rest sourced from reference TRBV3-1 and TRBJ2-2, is DTAVSQTPKYLVTQMGNDKSIKCEQNLGHDTMYWYKQDSKKFLKIMFSYNNKELIINETVPNRFSPKSPDKAHLNLHINSLELGDSAVYFCASSQELAGYSGELFFGEGSRLTVL.